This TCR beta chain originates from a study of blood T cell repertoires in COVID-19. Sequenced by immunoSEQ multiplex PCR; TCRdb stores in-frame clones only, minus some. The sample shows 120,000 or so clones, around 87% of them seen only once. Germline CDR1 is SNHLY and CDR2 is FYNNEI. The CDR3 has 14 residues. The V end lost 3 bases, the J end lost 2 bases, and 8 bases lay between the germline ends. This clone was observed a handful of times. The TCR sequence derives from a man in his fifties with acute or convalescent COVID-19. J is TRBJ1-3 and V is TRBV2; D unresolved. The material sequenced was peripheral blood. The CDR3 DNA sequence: TGTGCCAGCAGTGATGGGCTTACTGGAAACACCATATATTTT. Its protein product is CASSDGLTGNTIYF.